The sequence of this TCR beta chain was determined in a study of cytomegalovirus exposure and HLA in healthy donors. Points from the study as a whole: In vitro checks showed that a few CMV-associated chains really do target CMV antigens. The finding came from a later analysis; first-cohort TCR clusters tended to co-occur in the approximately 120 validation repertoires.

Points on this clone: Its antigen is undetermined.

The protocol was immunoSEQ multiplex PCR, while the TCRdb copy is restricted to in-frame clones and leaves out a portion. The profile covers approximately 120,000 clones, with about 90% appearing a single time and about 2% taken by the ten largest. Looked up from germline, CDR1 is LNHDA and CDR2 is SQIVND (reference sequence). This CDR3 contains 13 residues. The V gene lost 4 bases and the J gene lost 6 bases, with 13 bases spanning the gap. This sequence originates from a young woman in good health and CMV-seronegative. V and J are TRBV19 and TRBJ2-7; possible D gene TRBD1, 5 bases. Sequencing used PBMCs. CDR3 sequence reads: CASSTQGGREQYF. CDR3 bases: TGTGCCAGTAGTACCCAGGGTGGCCGCGAGCAGTACTTC.